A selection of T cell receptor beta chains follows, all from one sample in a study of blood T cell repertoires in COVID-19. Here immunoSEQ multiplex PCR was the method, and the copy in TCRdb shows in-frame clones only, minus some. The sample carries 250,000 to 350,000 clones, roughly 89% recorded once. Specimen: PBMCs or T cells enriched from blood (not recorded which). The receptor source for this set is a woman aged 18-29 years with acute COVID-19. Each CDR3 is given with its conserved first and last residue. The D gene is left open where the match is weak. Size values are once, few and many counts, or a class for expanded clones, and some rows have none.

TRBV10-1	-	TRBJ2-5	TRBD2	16	TGCGCCAGCAGTGAAGGACTAGCGGGAGTTCGGGAGACCCAGTACTTC	CASSEGLAGVRETQYF
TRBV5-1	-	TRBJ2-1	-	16	TGCGCCAGCAGCTTGAGTTCAGGGAATTCCTACAATGAGCAGTTCTTC	CASSLSSGNSYNEQFF
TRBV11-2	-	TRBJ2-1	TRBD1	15	TGTGCCAGCAGCTTAGTAGGTCAGGGGGTCTTCCTTAAGTTCTTC	CASSLVGQGVFLKFF
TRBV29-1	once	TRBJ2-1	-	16	TGCAGCGTTGCCGACTGGCATTACGAACCCTACAATGAGCAGTTCTTC	CSVADWHYEPYNEQFF
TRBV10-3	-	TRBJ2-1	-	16	TGTGCCATCAGTGAGCCGGGGAGACAAACATCGGGTGAGCAGTTCTTC	CAISEPGRQTSGEQFF
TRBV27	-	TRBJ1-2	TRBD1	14	TGTGCCAGCAGACCTATTCAGGGGGCGCGTGGCTACACCTTC	CASRPIQGARGYTF
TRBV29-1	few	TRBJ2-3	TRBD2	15	TGCAGCGGGGTGAGACTAGCGGGACGCACAGATACGCAGTATTTT	CSGVRLAGRTDTQYF
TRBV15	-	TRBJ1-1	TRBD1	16	TGTGCCACCAGCAGAGATCCAGGGGGCACCAACACTGAAGCTTTCTTT	CATSRDPGGTNTEAFF
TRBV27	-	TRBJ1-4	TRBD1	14	TGTGCCAGCAGCTCGACAGGGAGTATTGAAAAACTGTTTTTT	CASSSTGSIEKLFF
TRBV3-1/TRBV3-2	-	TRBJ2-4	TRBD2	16	TGTGCCAGCAGCTTACTAGCGGAGGTAGCCAAAAACATTCAGTACTTC	CASSLLAEVAKNIQYF
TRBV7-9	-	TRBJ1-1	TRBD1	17	TGTGCCAGCAGCTATGACAGGGCATGGGCGTTGGGAACTGAAGCTTTCTTT	CASSYDRAWALGTEAFF
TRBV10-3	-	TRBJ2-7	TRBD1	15	TGTGCCATCAGTGGACCGGGACAGGGAAGCTACGAGCAGTACTTC	CAISGPGQGSYEQYF
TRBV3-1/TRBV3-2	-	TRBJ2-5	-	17	TGTGCCAGCAGCCAAGATCAAGTGCGAGACACCGAAGAGACCCAGTACTTC	CASSQDQVRDTEETQYF
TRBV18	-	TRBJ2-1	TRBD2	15	TGTGCCAGCTCACCATTGGCGGGAGCCAACGATGAGCAGTTCTTC	CASSPLAGANDEQFF
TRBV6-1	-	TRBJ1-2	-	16	TGTGCCAGCAGTGAAAGGTTTGGGGCGGCTAACTATGGCTACACCTTC	CASSERFGAANYGYTF